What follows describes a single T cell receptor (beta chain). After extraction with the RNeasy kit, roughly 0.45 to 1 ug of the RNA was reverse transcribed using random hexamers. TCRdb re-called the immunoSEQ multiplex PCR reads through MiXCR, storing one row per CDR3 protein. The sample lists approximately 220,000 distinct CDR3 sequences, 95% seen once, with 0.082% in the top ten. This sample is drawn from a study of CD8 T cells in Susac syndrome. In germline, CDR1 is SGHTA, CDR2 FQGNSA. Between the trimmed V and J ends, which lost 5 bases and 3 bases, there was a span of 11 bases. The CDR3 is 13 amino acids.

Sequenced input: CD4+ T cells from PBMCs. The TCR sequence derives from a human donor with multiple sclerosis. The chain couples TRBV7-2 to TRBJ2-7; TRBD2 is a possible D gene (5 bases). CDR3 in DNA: TGTGCCAGCAGCCCTAGCACGGGCTACGAGCAGTACTTC. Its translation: CASSPSTGYEQYF. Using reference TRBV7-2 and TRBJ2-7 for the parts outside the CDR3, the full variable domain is GAGVSQSPSNKVTEKGKDVELRCDPISGHTALYWYRQSLGQGLEFLIYFQGNSAPDKSGLPSDRFSAERTGGSVSTLTIQRTQQEDSAVYLCASSPSTGYEQYFGPGTRLTVT.